This TCR beta chain was recorded in a study of cytomegalovirus exposure and HLA in healthy donors. This CDR3 has 13 residues. Germline V gene lookup returns CDR1 SEHNR and CDR2 FQNEAQ (reference sequence). V gave up 3 bases and J gave up 4 bases, with 9 bases separating them. The table came from immunoSEQ multiplex PCR; TCRdb's copy has only in-frame clones and leaves some out. The repertoire holds around 73,000 clones, 70% to 90% seen once, with 3.5% to 4% in the top ten. The donors were in the roughly 110-subject validation cohort; that cohort was separate from the roughly 700-subject first cohort.

The clonotype originates from a woman aged 18-29 years in good health and CMV-seropositive. The chain is built from TRBV7-9 and TRBJ1-1; D gene uncertain. The sample comprised PBMCs. As DNA, the CDR3 is TGTGCCAGCAGCTTGCATCCGAGCACTGAAGCTTTCTTT. This gives the protein CASSLHPSTEAFF. The entire variable domain, with the rest obtained from reference TRBV7-9 and TRBJ1-1, is as follows: DTGVSQNPRHKITKRGQNVTFRCDPISEHNRLYWYRQTLGQGPEFLTYFQNEAQLEKSRLLSDRFSAERPKGSFSTLEIQRTEQGDSAMYLCASSLHPSTEAFFGQGTRLTVV.